Below are 25 T cell receptor beta chains sequenced from a single sample in a study of spatial heterogeneity in lung cancer. As for time point: sample taken at primary tumor resection. Via MiXCR, TCRdb re-called the 5' RACE reads, giving one row per CDR3 protein. The table shows around 87,000 distinct CDR3 sequences, with about an eighth occurring only once. The sample here was PBMCs, taken at surgery. The source of these receptors is a male donor with early-stage non-small cell lung cancer.

This clonotype was seen only a few times. This sequence joins TRBV7-9 and TRBJ1-2; TRBD1 matches at 9 bases. Trimming at V came to 1 base and at J to 7 bases, leaving 10 bases not matched to a gene. Germline V lookup: CDR1 SEHNR, CDR2 FQNEAQ (reference sequence). The CDR3 sequence is 16 residues long. CDR3 residues: CASSLGPSTGGTGYTF. CDR3 sequence (DNA): TGTGCCAGCAGCTTAGGACCCTCTACAGGGGGCACTGGCTACACCTTC.

In its sample, this clonotype was seen many times. V gene TRBV13 combines with J gene TRBJ2-5; the match to TRBD2 covers 7 bases. This CDR3 contains 14 residues. The V gene's germline CDR1 is PRHDT and CDR2 FYEKMQ (reference sequence). The trim removed 0 bases at V and 5 bases at J, leaving 3 bases unmatched. The CDR3 protein is CASSLGAGTETQYF. CDR3 in DNA: TGTGCCAGCAGCTTAGGAGCGGGAACGGAGACCCAGTACTTC.

This clonotype showed up just a few times. The rearrangement joins TRBV9 to TRBJ2-7; TRBD1 or TRBD2 may be the D gene (5 bases each). The CDR3 is 14 residues long. The V gene lost 3 bases and the J gene lost 4 bases, with 14 bases spanning the gap. The germline V gene has CDR1 SGDLS and CDR2 YYNGEE. This chain's CDR3 is CASSAGQGGYEQYF. The CDR3, as DNA: TGTGCCAGCAGCGCTGGACAAGGCGGGTACGAGCAGTACTTC.

This clonotype was picked up a small number of times. This sequence joins TRBV27 and TRBJ2-3; the match to TRBD1 covers 9 bases. With 7 bases clipped from V and 4 bases from J, the junction kept 6 bases outside the gene matches. CDR1 is MNHEY, CDR2 SMNVEV, per germline (reference sequence). This CDR3 comprises 14 residues. CDR3 bases: TGTGCCAGCACCCCGGGACAGGGCGCAGATACGCAGTATTTT. It specifies CASTPGQGADTQYF.

The gene calls are TRBV6-5 and TRBJ1-2; no firm D call. Trimming cost V 4 bases and J 4 bases, with 7 bases left between them. Germline loops: CDR1 MNHEY, CDR2 SVGAGI. This CDR3 comprises 12 residues. CDR3 loop: CASSFPGYGYTF. DNA of the CDR3: TGTGCCAGCAGTTTCCCAGGCTATGGCTACACCTTC.

V and J are TRBV10-3 and TRBJ1-1, with a possible D match to TRBD1 (6 bases). Trimming stripped 11 bases from V and 0 bases from J, with 10 bases between. CDR3 size: 12 residues. Germline assignment: CDR1 ENHRY and CDR2 SYGVKD. This chain's CDR3 is CAAGQLNTEAFF. The DNA of the CDR3 is TGTGCCGCCGGACAGTTGAACACTGAAGCTTTCTTT.

This clonotype came up many times. The chain uses TRBV6-2 or TRBV6-3 and TRBJ2-1, with TRBD2 matching 13 bases. V lost 5 bases and J lost 9; bases outside the gene matches: 7. This CDR3 is built from 15 residues. From germline, CDR1 is MNHEY and CDR2 SVGEGT. Here the CDR3 DNA reads TGTGCCAGCAGTACCCGGACTAGCGGGAGTTTTGAGCAGTTCTTC. This codes for CASSTRTSGSFEQFF.

This clonotype has just a few counts. The CDR3: CASSTGLAIGTDTQYF. In DNA, the CDR3 is TGTGCCAGCAGTACGGGACTAGCGATTGGCACAGATACGCAGTATTTT. J is TRBJ2-3 and V is TRBV2; 10 nucleotides align to TRBD2. The CDR3 consists of 16 residues. The germline CDR1 and CDR2 sequences are SNHLY and FYNNEI. V lost 5 bases, J lost 1 base, and 6 bases stayed unmatched.

J is TRBJ2-3 and V is TRBV20-1, with 12 bases identical to TRBD2. Germline-derived CDR1 and CDR2 are DFQATT and SNEGSKA (reference sequence). There are 13 residues in the CDR3. V lost 5 bases and J lost 6; bases outside the gene matches: 3. The CDR3 protein is CSALAGGFDTQYF. Written as DNA, the CDR3 is TGCAGTGCTCTAGCGGGAGGGTTTGATACGCAGTATTTT.

This clonotype has just a few counts. The rearrangement links TRBV6-5 to TRBJ1-6, with D maybe TRBD1 (5 bases). CDR3 length: 14 amino acids. Germline V gene data show CDR1 as MNHEY and CDR2 as SVGAGI. The V end lost 6 bases, the J end lost 7 bases, and 13 bases lay between the germline ends. DNA for the CDR3: TGTGCCAGCAGGCCCCCACGACAGAATTCACCCCTCCACTTT. This translates into CASRPPRQNSPLHF.

This clonotype was detected a few times. The chain joins TRBV30 to TRBJ2-3; unclear D gene. This CDR3 contains 13 residues. Germline CDR1 is GTSNPN and CDR2 is SVGIG (reference sequence). V shed 5 bases and J shed 2 bases, with 11 bases lying between them. In DNA form, the CDR3 reads TGTGCCTGGTCTTTGAGACCCACAGATACGCAGTATTTT. This codes for CAWSLRPTDTQYF.

This clonotype was counted between two and nine times. The chain uses TRBV27 and TRBJ1-1; no reliable D call. The V end lost 1 base, the J end lost 2 bases, and 5 bases lay between the germline ends. CDR3 length equals 13 residues. CDR1 and CDR2 (germline): MNHEY, SMNVEV (reference sequence). CDR3 residues: CASSLWANTEAFF. The DNA for the CDR3 is TGTGCCAGCAGTTTATGGGCTAACACTGAAGCTTTCTTT.

This clonotype was observed a few times. This sequence joins TRBV6-1 and TRBJ1-2, with 7 bases matching TRBD1. Germline values: CDR1 MNHNS, CDR2 SASEGT. V lost 1 base and J lost 6; bases outside the gene matches: 2. The CDR3 covers 13 residues. The CDR3, as DNA: TGTGCCAGCAGTGAAGGGACAGGAGATGGCTACACCTTC. Its translation: CASSEGTGDGYTF.

The CDR3 DNA is TGCAGCGTTAATCGAGGGATGAACACTGAAGCTTTCTTT. Its translation: CSVNRGMNTEAFF. J is TRBJ1-1 and V is TRBV29-1; no clear D. The V gene lost 5 bases and the J gene lost 0 bases, with 10 bases spanning the gap. The CDR3 runs 13 residues. Per germline, CDR1 SQVTM and CDR2 ANQGSEA.

CDR3 loop: CASSPDGSSYGYTF. For the CDR3, the DNA is TGTGCCAGCAGCCCAGATGGGTCTAGCTATGGCTACACCTTC. The chain has TRBV7-2 and TRBJ1-2, with unresolved D. Germline assignment: CDR1 SGHTA and CDR2 FQGNSA. The V and J ends lost 5 bases and 4 bases respectively, with 14 bases between them. CDR3 size: 14 residues. Combining the CDR3 with reference TRBV7-2 and TRBJ1-2 gives the whole variable domain GAGVSQSPSNKVTEKGKDVELRCDPISGHTALYWYRQSLGQGLEFLIYFQGNSAPDKSGLPSDRFSAERTGGSVSTLTIQRTQQEDSAVYLCASSPDGSSYGYTFGSGTRLTVV.

This chain links TRBV3-1 with TRBJ2-4; TRBD1 matches at 7 bases. The J segment lost 5 bases and the V segment lost 4 bases, leaving 8 bases of the junction unmatched. CDR1 is LGHDT, CDR2 YNNKEL, per germline (reference sequence). The CDR3 runs 15 residues. This CDR3 reads CASSPRQGAENIQYF. The CDR3 nucleotides read TGTGCCAGCAGCCCACGACAGGGTGCGGAAAACATTCAGTACTTC.

The rearrangement links TRBV4-3 to TRBJ2-7, with D maybe TRBD1 (5 bases). CDR3 length: 15 amino acids. Germline CDR1 LGHNA, CDR2 YSLEER. Deletions cut 0 bases from V and 3 bases from J, with 12 bases between. For the CDR3, the DNA is TGCGCCAGCAGCCAAGAACAGGCTGGCAGCTACGAGCAGTACTTC. This codes for CASSQEQAGSYEQYF.

This clonotype came up a few times. The chain recombines TRBV28 with TRBJ1-5, with D tentatively TRBD1 (6 bases). Germline values: CDR1 MDHEN, CDR2 SYDVKM. The CDR3 has 13 residues. Deletions cut 11 bases from V and 1 base from J, with 12 bases between. In nucleotides, the CDR3 is TGTGCCGTGCGCAGGGGAAGCAATCAGCCCCAGCATTTT. Its protein product is CAVRRGSNQPQHF.

This chain links TRBV12-3 or TRBV12-4 with TRBJ2-5, with 8 bases matching TRBD1. The CDR3 sequence is 13 residues long. V lost 6 bases and J lost 10; bases outside the gene matches: 10. CDR3 loop: CASRQTGVPSQYF. In nucleotides, the CDR3 is TGTGCCAGCAGACAGACAGGGGTCCCTAGCCAGTACTTC.

This clonotype has a count of ten or more. The chain employs TRBV25-1 and TRBJ1-6; no firm D call. The CDR3 has 14 residues. Trimming removed 7 bases from V and 6 bases from J, with 13 bases in between. Looked up from germline, CDR1 is MGHDK and CDR2 is SYGVNS. The CDR3 DNA follows: TGTGCCAGCACTTATACCGGGGTTAATTCACCCCTCCACTTT. Protein product: CASTYTGVNSPLHF.

The chain is built from TRBV5-1 and TRBJ2-3; 10 bases are a match to TRBD2. The CDR3 runs 19 residues. V lost 0 bases, J lost 0 bases, and 10 bases stayed unmatched. Germline loops: CDR1 SGHRS, CDR2 YFSETQ. CDR3 loop: CASSLAQRGGWISTDTQYF. DNA for the CDR3: TGCGCCAGCAGCTTGGCCCAGCGGGGGGGCTGGATAAGCACAGATACGCAGTATTTT.

The sample holds many counts of this clonotype. The chain is built from TRBV7-2 and TRBJ1-1; 7 bases match TRBD1. V trimming: 3 bases; J trimming: 4 bases; junction bases outside the gene matches: 2. CDR3 length: 13 residues. Per germline, CDR1 SGHTA and CDR2 FQGNSA. CDR3 protein: CASSFDRATEAFF. DNA of the CDR3: TGTGCCAGCAGCTTCGACAGGGCCACTGAAGCTTTCTTT.

This clonotype has a count of ten or more. The chain has TRBV28 and TRBJ1-1; 7 bases map to TRBD1. Germline CDR1 is MDHEN and CDR2 is SYDVKM. This CDR3 contains 15 residues. V trimming: 4 bases; J trimming: 1 base; junction bases outside the gene matches: 6. The CDR3 DNA is TGTGCCAGCAGTTCGCTTGGACAGGAGAACACTGAAGCTTTCTTT. It translates to CASSSLGQENTEAFF.

The chain links TRBV7-2 to TRBJ2-5; TRBD2 is a possible D gene (5 bases). Germline CDR1 and CDR2: SGHTA and FQGNSA. The germline V and J ends were trimmed by 0 bases and 4 bases, with 12 bases remaining between them. CDR3 length: 15 amino acids. CDR3 sequence: CASSLAPGNRETQYF. The CDR3 DNA is TGTGCCAGCAGCTTAGCGCCGGGGAACCGAGAGACCCAGTACTTC.

The chain has TRBV30 and TRBJ2-2; TRBD1 aligns across 10 bases. The CDR3 consists of 16 residues. Trimming removed 4 bases from V and 6 bases from J; junction bases left unmatched: 11. Germline CDR1 reads GTSNPN; CDR2 reads SVGIG (reference sequence). CDR3 DNA: TGTGCCTGGACCGTCGGGGGACAGGGGACGGCCGGGGAGCTGTTTTTT. It codes for CAWTVGGQGTAGELFF.